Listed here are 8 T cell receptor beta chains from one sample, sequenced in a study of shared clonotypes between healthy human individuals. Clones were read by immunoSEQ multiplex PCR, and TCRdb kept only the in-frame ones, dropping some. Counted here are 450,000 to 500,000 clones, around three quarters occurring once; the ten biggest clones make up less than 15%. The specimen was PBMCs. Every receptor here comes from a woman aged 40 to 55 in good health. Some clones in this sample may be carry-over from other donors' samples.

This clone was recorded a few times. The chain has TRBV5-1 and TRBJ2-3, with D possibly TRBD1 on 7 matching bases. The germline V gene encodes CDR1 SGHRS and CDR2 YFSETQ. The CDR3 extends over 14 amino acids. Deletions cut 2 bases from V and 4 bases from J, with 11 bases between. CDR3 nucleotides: TGCGCCAGCAGCTTCGGCAGGGGGGCAGATACGCAGTATTTT. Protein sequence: CASSFGRGADTQYF.

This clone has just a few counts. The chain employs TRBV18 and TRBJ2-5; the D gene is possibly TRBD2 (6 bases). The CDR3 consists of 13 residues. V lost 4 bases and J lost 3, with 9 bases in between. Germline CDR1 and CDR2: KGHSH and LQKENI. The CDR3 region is CASSRSGEETQYF. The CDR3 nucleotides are TGTGCCAGCTCACGTAGCGGCGAAGAGACCCAGTACTTC. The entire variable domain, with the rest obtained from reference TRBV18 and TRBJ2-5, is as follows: NAGVMQNPRHLVRRRGQEARLRCSPMKGHSHVYWYRQLPEEGLKFMVYLQKENIIDESGMPKERFSAEFPKEGPSILRIQQVVRGDSAAYFCASSRSGEETQYFGPGTRLLVL.

The CDR3 sequence is CASSPRRTADYGYTF. The DNA for the CDR3 is TGTGCCAGCTCACCTAGAAGGACGGCGGACTATGGCTACACCTTC. The gene calls are TRBV18 and TRBJ1-2; D gene unclear. V dropped 3 bases and J dropped 3 bases, with 14 bases sitting between them. The CDR3 is 15 amino acids. Germline-derived CDR1 and CDR2 are KGHSH and LQKENI.

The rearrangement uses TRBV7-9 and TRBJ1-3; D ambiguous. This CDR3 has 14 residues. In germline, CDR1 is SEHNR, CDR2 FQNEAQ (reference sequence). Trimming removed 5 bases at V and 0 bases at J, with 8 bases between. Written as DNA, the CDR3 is TGTGCCAGCAGCCGGACGGTCTCTGGAAACACCATATATTTT. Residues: CASSRTVSGNTIYF.

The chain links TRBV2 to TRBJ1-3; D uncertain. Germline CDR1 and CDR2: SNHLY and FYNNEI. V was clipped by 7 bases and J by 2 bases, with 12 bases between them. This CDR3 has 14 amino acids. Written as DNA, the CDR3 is TGTGCCAGCACGGGAGATTTCGCTGGAAACACCATATATTTT. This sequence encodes CASTGDFAGNTIYF.

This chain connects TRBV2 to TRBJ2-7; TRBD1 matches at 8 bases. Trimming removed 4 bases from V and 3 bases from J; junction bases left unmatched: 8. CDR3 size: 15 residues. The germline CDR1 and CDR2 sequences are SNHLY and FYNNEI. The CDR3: CASSGGTGHFYEQYF. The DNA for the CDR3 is TGTGCCAGCAGTGGGGGGACAGGACATTTCTACGAGCAGTACTTC.

DNA of the CDR3: TGTGCCAGCAGCAAACAGGACCGGTACAATGAGCAGTTCTTC. It is translated as CASSKQDRYNEQFF. The rearrangement joins TRBV4-2 to TRBJ2-1, with D tentatively TRBD1 (5 bases). V was clipped by 5 bases and J by 4 bases, with 12 bases between them. This CDR3 comprises 14 residues. The germline V gene encodes CDR1 LGHNA and CDR2 YNFKEQ.

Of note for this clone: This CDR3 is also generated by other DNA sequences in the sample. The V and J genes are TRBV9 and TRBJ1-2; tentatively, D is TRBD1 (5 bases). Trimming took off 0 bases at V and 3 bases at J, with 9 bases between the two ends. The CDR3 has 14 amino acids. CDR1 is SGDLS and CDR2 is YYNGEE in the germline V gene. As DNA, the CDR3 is TGTGCCAGCAGCGTAGCTATAGGGGACTATGGCTACACCTTC. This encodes CASSVAIGDYGYTF.